Below, 27 T cell receptor beta chains from the same sample are listed, as sequenced in a study of T cell responses to AZD1222 COVID-19 vaccine. Assay used: immunoSEQ multiplex PCR; TCRdb lists only in-frame clones, some missing. The profile covers roughly 120,000 clones, with approximately 90% appearing a single time and about 16% taken by the ten largest. The source material was peripheral blood, sampled 28 days after the second AZD1222 dose. These receptors came from an adult who received the AZD1222 COVID-19 vaccine.

This clone has a single count. J is TRBJ2-1 and V is TRBV3-1 (or the pseudogene TRBV3-2), with D perhaps TRBD2 (6 bases). The CDR3 is 17 residues long. Trimming pared 1 base from V and 6 bases from J, leaving 19 bases between. Germline assignment: CDR1 LGHDT and CDR2 YNNKEL (reference sequence). Here the CDR3 reads CASSQVLYGSRPNEQFF. CDR3 bases: TGTGCCAGCAGCCAAGTTCTATACGGGAGTAGGCCCAATGAGCAGTTCTTC.

V is TRBV19 and J is TRBJ2-5; 12 positions agree with TRBD2. V lost 6 bases to trimming and J lost 4 bases; unmatched junction nucleotides: 6. The germline V gene has CDR1 LNHDA and CDR2 SQIVND (reference sequence). CDR3 length: 15 residues. CDR3 in DNA: TGTGCCAGTAGCAGACTAGCGGGAGACGGAGAGACCCAGTACTTC. As protein: CASSRLAGDGETQYF.

This chain joins TRBV19 and TRBJ2-2; TRBD1 matches at 11 bases. The germline gives CDR1 LNHDA, CDR2 SQIVND (reference sequence). This CDR3 contains 16 residues. V trimming: 5 bases; J trimming: 5 bases; junction bases outside the gene matches: 7. CDR3 sequence (DNA): TGTGCCAGTAGTCCCTGGACAGGGGGCGCAACCGGGGAGCTGTTTTTT. Translation gives CASSPWTGGATGELFF.

The chain employs TRBV9 and TRBJ2-5; 7 bases are a match to TRBD1. V dropped 4 bases and J dropped 0; count of bases not matched to a gene: 6. Germline assignment: CDR1 SGDLS and CDR2 YYNGEE. This CDR3 spans 15 amino acids. The DNA for the CDR3 is TGTGCCAGCAGCCCTCGGGACAGCCACCAAGAGACCCAGTACTTC. It codes for CASSPRDSHQETQYF. Drawing the rest from reference TRBV9 and TRBJ2-5, the complete variable domain is DSGVTQTPKHLITATGQRVTLRCSPRSGDLSVYWYQQSLDQGLQFLIQYYNGEERAKGNILERFSAQQFPDLHSELNLSSLELGDSALYFCASSPRDSHQETQYFGPGTRLLVL.

This clone was seen only once. The germline gene is not matched at one end of the junction; a read error may be the cause. The chain is built from TRBV18 and TRBJ2-7, with TRBD1 identical over 9 bases. The CDR3 length is 14 residues. The germline CDR1 and CDR2 sequences are KGHSH and LQKENI. Written as DNA, the CDR3 is TGTGCCAGCTCCCCACAGGGGGCGACTTACGAGCAGTACTTC. Its protein product is CASSPQGATYEQYF.

The V call is TRBV9, the J call TRBJ2-5, with 8 bases lining up with TRBD2. Germline V lookup: CDR1 SGDLS, CDR2 YYNGEE. Trimming at V came to 3 bases and at J to 5 bases, leaving 9 bases not matched to a gene. The CDR3 consists of 15 residues. This CDR3 reads CASSAPLGGAETQYF. The CDR3 coding sequence is TGTGCCAGCAGCGCACCCCTCGGGGGGGCGGAGACCCAGTACTTC.

In regard to this clone: The sample carries other DNA sequences with the same CDR3. The rearrangement uses TRBV7-9 and TRBJ2-2; D call uncertain. There are 11 residues in the CDR3. Germline V gives CDR1 SEHNR, CDR2 FQNEAQ (reference sequence). Between the trimmed V and J ends, which lost 2 bases and 5 bases, there was a span of 0 bases. The DNA for the CDR3 is TGTGCCAGCAGCTTAACCGGGGAGCTGTTTTTT. It encodes CASSLTGELFF. Filled out from reference TRBV7-9 and TRBJ2-2, the complete variable domain reads DTGVSQNPRHKITKRGQNVTFRCDPISEHNRLYWYRQTLGQGPEFLTYFQNEAQLEKSRLLSDRFSAERPKGSFSTLEIQRTEQGDSAMYLCASSLTGELFFGEGSRLTVL.

The rearrangement joins TRBV11-3 to TRBJ1-4, with 10 positions matching TRBD1. This CDR3 comprises 16 residues. The V gene's germline CDR1 is SGHNT and CDR2 YENEEA. The V gene end was trimmed by 5 bases and the J gene end by 8 bases; junction bases not matched to a gene: 11. The CDR3 is CASSPGQGLAGEKLFF. The DNA of the CDR3 is TGTGCCAGCAGCCCGGGACAGGGGTTGGCTGGGGAAAAACTGTTTTTT.

V usage is TRBV7-8 and J usage is TRBJ1-2, with D uncertain. The germline V gene has CDR1 SGHVS and CDR2 FQNEAQ. The CDR3 is made up of 13 amino acids. V was shortened by 5 bases and J by 8 bases, with 15 bases between the two germline ends. CDR3 sequence (DNA): TGTGCCAGCAGCCTCCACTCCGGCGGGGGCTACACCTTC. This sequence encodes CASSLHSGGGYTF.

The chain combines TRBV24-1 with TRBJ2-2; D is possibly TRBD1 (5 bases). With 3 bases removed from V and 4 bases from J, the gap between germline ends came to 8 bases. Looked up from germline, CDR1 is KGHDR and CDR2 is SFDVKD. The CDR3 has 14 residues. The CDR3 region has the DNA TGTGCCACCAGTGATCAGGGAAGCACCGGGGAGCTGTTTTTT. Translated: CATSDQGSTGELFF.

J is TRBJ1-3 and V is TRBV11-3; D uncertain. This CDR3 comprises 12 residues. V was pared by 0 bases and J by 4 bases, with 1 base between. Germline values: CDR1 SGHNT, CDR2 YENEEA. DNA of the CDR3: TGTGCCAGCAGCTTAGAAGGAAACACCATATATTTT. Residues: CASSLEGNTIYF.

The chain is built from TRBV5-4 and TRBJ2-7, with 14 bases lining up with TRBD2. Trimming removed 4 bases from V and 5 bases from J; junction bases left unmatched: 2. Per germline, CDR1 SGHNT and CDR2 YYREEE (reference sequence). This CDR3 comprises 14 residues. This CDR3 reads CASSLGLAGDEQYF. The CDR3 DNA is TGTGCCAGCAGCCTGGGACTAGCGGGGGACGAGCAGTACTTC.

This sequence joins TRBV6-5 and TRBJ2-3, with D hard to call. Trimming cost V 9 bases and J 6 bases, with 13 bases left between them. The germline gives CDR1 MNHEY, CDR2 SVGAGI. CDR3 length: 12 residues. The CDR3 loop is CASGLPWDTQYF. The CDR3 bases are TGTGCCAGTGGGCTCCCCTGGGATACGCAGTATTTT.

This chain uses TRBV5-6 with TRBJ2-5; the match to TRBD1 covers 10 bases. CDR1 is SGHDT, CDR2 YYEEEE, per germline. The CDR3 has 15 amino acids. The junction had 4 bases not matched to a gene; V was cut back by 1 base and J by 4 bases. CDR3 DNA: TGTGCCAGCAGCTTGCGGGGGACAGGGGTAGAGACCCAGTACTTC. This sequence encodes CASSLRGTGVETQYF.

The V gene is TRBV10-3, the J gene TRBJ2-7; D perhaps matches TRBD1 (6 bases). The CDR3 is made up of 13 amino acids. V lost 6 bases and J 7 bases, leaving 16 bases between the germline ends. Germline loops: CDR1 ENHRY, CDR2 SYGVKD. The CDR3 loop reads CAIRPNRDGEQYF. CDR3 in DNA: TGTGCCATCAGGCCCAACAGGGACGGGGAGCAGTACTTC.

The rearrangement uses TRBV15 and TRBJ2-7, with TRBD2 matching over 10 bases. V gave up 3 bases and J gave up 7 bases; unmatched junction bases: 12. Germline CDR1 LNHNV, CDR2 YYDKDF (reference sequence). The CDR3 length is 16 residues. The CDR3 nucleotides read TGTGCCACCAGCAGCGCCGGACTAGCGGACTCTTGGGAGCAGTACTTC. This translates into CATSSAGLADSWEQYF.

The chain is built from TRBV5-5 and TRBJ1-2; D gene uncertain. V lost 0 bases and J lost 1, with 10 bases in between. CDR1 and CDR2 from the germline V gene are SGHKS and YYEKEE (reference sequence). The CDR3 consists of 15 residues. This CDR3 reads CASSLAGAFNYGYTF. CDR3 DNA sequence: TGTGCCAGCAGCTTGGCCGGAGCCTTTAACTATGGCTACACCTTC.

This chain connects TRBV6-5 to TRBJ2-7; unclear D gene. Trimming took 1 base from V and 4 from J, leaving 17 bases between them. The length of the CDR3 is 16 residues. Per the germline V gene, CDR1 is MNHEY and CDR2 is SVGAGI. The CDR3 loop reads CASSYLGRQENYEQYF. The CDR3 DNA sequence: TGTGCCAGCAGTTACTTAGGAAGGCAGGAGAATTACGAGCAGTACTTC.

The rearrangement uses TRBV18 and TRBJ2-1; a weak D match, TRBD1 (5 bases). With 1 base removed from V and 8 bases from J, the gap between germline ends came to 15 bases. CDR3 length equals 15 residues. The germline CDR1 and CDR2 sequences are KGHSH and LQKENI. CDR3 sequence: CASSPRSPGNDEQFF. The CDR3 DNA reads as TGTGCCAGCTCACCACGAAGCCCAGGGAACGATGAGCAGTTCTTC.

J is TRBJ1-5 and V is TRBV7-9, with D possibly being TRBD1 (5 bases). Per germline, CDR1 SEHNR and CDR2 FQNEAQ (reference sequence). This CDR3 is built from 12 residues. With 11 bases removed from V and 0 bases from J, the gap between germline ends came to 8 bases. The CDR3 sequence: CAGAASNQPQHF. In nucleotides, the CDR3 is TGTGCCGGGGCCGCTAGCAATCAGCCCCAGCATTTT.

The rearrangement joins TRBV7-3 to TRBJ1-1; D gene uncertain. The CDR3 contains 13 residues. Per the germline V gene, CDR1 is SGHTA and CDR2 is FQGTGA. Trimming left V 1 base short and J 7 bases short, with 10 bases between. The DNA of the CDR3 is TGTGCCAGCAGCTTAAGCTCGGGCGGTGAAGCTTTCTTT. This codes for CASSLSSGGEAFF.

V and J are TRBV5-1 and TRBJ1-6; D remains unclear. Germline lookup yields CDR1 SGHRS and CDR2 YFSETQ. There are 13 residues in the CDR3. V dropped 3 bases and J dropped 10 bases, with 11 bases sitting between them. Here the CDR3 reads CASSSNSNSPLHF. Here the CDR3 DNA reads TGCGCCAGCAGCTCCAACAGTAACTCACCCCTCCACTTT. Full variable domain (rest looked up from reference TRBV5-1 and TRBJ1-6): KAGVTQTPRYLIKTRGQQVTLSCSPISGHRSVSWYQQTPGQGLQFLFEYFSETQRNKGNFPGRFSGRQFSNSRSEMNVSTLELGDSALYLCASSSNSNSPLHFGNGTRLTVT.

This chain joins TRBV19 and TRBJ1-4, with TRBD1 matching 10 bases. The CDR3 has 16 amino acids. Germline CDR1 LNHDA, CDR2 SQIVND (reference sequence). The trim removed 4 bases at V and 4 bases at J, leaving 6 bases unmatched. CDR3 sequence: CASSKDRGLNNEKLFF. CDR3 bases: TGTGCCAGTAGTAAAGACAGGGGGCTGAATAATGAAAAACTGTTTTTT.

The chain employs TRBV28 and TRBJ1-3, with TRBD1 matching 8 bases. CDR3 size: 19 residues. The V gene end was trimmed by 6 bases and the J gene end by 2 bases; junction bases not matched to a gene: 18. The V gene's germline CDR1 is MDHEN and CDR2 SYDVKM. CDR3 sequence reads: CASSPYRQGKFGTGNTIYF. Here the CDR3 DNA reads TGTGCCAGCAGCCCTTATCGACAGGGGAAGTTCGGGACTGGAAACACCATATATTTT.

The chain recombines TRBV4-1 with TRBJ1-1; D remains ambiguous. Trimming removed 6 bases from V and 0 bases from J, with 11 bases in between. CDR1 is MGHRA and CDR2 is YSYEKL in the germline V gene. The CDR3 covers 14 residues. The CDR3 region has the DNA TGCGCCAGCAGGAGTCCTACCATGAACACTGAAGCTTTCTTT. Translated: CASRSPTMNTEAFF.

The rearrangement links TRBV2 to TRBJ2-2, with 11 bases matching TRBD1. The CDR3 is made up of 13 amino acids. J lost 7 bases, V lost 8 bases, and 3 bases had no gene match. Germline CDR1 and CDR2: SNHLY and FYNNEI. CDR3 residues: CASSGQGVGELFF. DNA for the CDR3: TGTGCCAGCTCGGGACAGGGGGTCGGGGAGCTGTTTTTT.

The V and J genes are TRBV18 and TRBJ1-6, with 8 bases fitting TRBD1. The V gene end was trimmed by 4 bases and the J gene end by 0 bases; junction bases not matched to a gene: 5. CDR1 and CDR2 (germline): KGHSH, LQKENI. The CDR3 consists of 17 residues. CDR3: CASSQSTGGSYNSPLHF. CDR3 nucleotides: TGTGCCAGCTCACAATCAACAGGGGGCTCCTATAATTCACCCCTCCACTTT.